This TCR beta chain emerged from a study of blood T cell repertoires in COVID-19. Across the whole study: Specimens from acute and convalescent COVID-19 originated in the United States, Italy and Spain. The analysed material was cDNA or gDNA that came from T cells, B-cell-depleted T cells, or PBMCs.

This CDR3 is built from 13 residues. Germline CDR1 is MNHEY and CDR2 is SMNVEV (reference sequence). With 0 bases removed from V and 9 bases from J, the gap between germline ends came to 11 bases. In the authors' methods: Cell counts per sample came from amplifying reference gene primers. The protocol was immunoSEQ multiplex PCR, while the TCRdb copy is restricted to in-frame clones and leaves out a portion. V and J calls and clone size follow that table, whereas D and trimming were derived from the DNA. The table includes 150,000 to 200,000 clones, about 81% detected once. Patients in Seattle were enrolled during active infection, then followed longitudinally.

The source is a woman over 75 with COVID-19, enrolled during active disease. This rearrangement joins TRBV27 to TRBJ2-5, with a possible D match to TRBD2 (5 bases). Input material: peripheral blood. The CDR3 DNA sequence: TGTGCCAGCAGTTTATCCCCCTGGCGGGCCCAGTACTTC. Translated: CASSLSPWRAQYF.